The source of this T cell receptor beta chain is a study of shared clonotypes between healthy human individuals. As for the study in general: Three plates each covered CD4 naive and memory; CD8 naive two, CD8 memory one. Overall study results and limits: A limitation of the genetic and exposure-history diversity represented arose from few donors.

The assay was immunoSEQ multiplex PCR, and TCRdb's table has in-frame clones only and misses some. The sample shows just over 2,000,000 clones, roughly 95% of them seen only once. The germline V and J ends were trimmed by 5 bases and 7 bases, with 17 bases remaining between them. Germline loops: CDR1 SEHNR, CDR2 FQNEAQ (reference sequence). There are 15 residues in the CDR3. The naive CD8 fraction comprised CD45RO-negative cells positively selected for CCR7 and excluded terminally differentiated effector memory CD45RA+ cells. Donors had no recently reported acute infections or vaccinations and were HIV-negative. Remarks on this clone: What it binds is unknown.

This clonotype was sampled from a man between 18 and 35 years old in good health. This chain connects TRBV7-9 to TRBJ2-2; D is undetermined. Sequencing was carried out using naive CD8+ T cells sorted from blood. The CDR3 loop is CASSATELWGGELFF. The CDR3 bases are TGTGCCAGCAGCGCGACGGAGTTATGGGGCGGGGAGCTGTTTTTT.